The 19 T cell receptor beta chains below were found in one sample sequenced in a study of blood T cells in healthy people across ages. The authors ran a second PCR of about 6 to 12 cycles using a sample-barcoded 5' primer and a J-beta primer mix. TCRdb reanalysed the 5' RACE reads using MiXCR and keeps one entry per CDR3 protein. This sample carries 910,000 or so distinct CDR3 sequences, about 51% of them seen once, and the ten largest clones take roughly 23%. The sample consisted of blood. The receptors derive from a woman aged 55-69 years in good health.

J is TRBJ2-7 and V is TRBV28, with D unresolved. The V end lost 4 bases, the J end lost 4 bases, and 11 bases lay between the germline ends. Germline V gene sequence: CDR1 MDHEN, CDR2 SYDVKM. The CDR3 runs to 13 residues. CDR3 sequence: CASSCVGAYEQYF. The CDR3 coding sequence is TGTGCCAGCAGTTGTGTTGGCGCTTACGAGCAGTACTTC.

This clonotype was seen just once. The chain employs TRBV10-3 and TRBJ2-7; D not resolved. This CDR3 is 12 amino acids long. The V end was cut by 6 bases, the J end by 1 base, with 7 bases between. Germline V gene sequence: CDR1 ENHRY, CDR2 SYGVKD. DNA for the CDR3: TGTGCCATCAGGGCTGGATCCTACGAGCAGTACTTC. Its translation: CAIRAGSYEQYF.

This clonotype was counted a few times. DNA for the CDR3: TGTGCCAGCAGTTTATCACCCTCGGGACAGCCCTACGAGCAGTACTTC. This encodes CASSLSPSGQPYEQYF. V is TRBV27 and J is TRBJ2-7, with 7 bases aligning to TRBD1. After removal of 0 bases from V and 2 bases from J, the junction contained 7 bases not matched to a gene. The germline V gene has CDR1 MNHEY and CDR2 SMNVEV (reference sequence). The CDR3 runs 16 residues.

This chain connects TRBV6-6 to TRBJ2-7; no firm D call. The CDR3 length is 11 residues. The V gene's germline CDR1 is MNHNY and CDR2 SVGAGI (reference sequence). Trimming cost V 6 bases and J 6 bases, with 9 bases left between them. CDR3 sequence (DNA): TGTGCCAGCAGCAGGAACGCCGAGCAGTACTTC. Encoded protein: CASSRNAEQYF.

The rearrangement links TRBV3-1 to TRBJ1-2; D is possibly TRBD1 (5 bases). The CDR3 contains 15 residues. CDR1 is LGHDT, CDR2 YNNKEL, per germline (reference sequence). The germline V and J ends were trimmed by 0 bases and 5 bases, with 13 bases remaining between them. In DNA, the CDR3 is TGTGCCAGCAGCCAAGATGGTGCAGGGCCTTATGGCTACACCTTC. Protein: CASSQDGAGPYGYTF.

This clonotype has more than one count but fewer than ten. This chain connects TRBV29-1 to TRBJ2-7, with D hard to call. This CDR3 spans 10 amino acids. V was clipped by 7 bases and J by 5 bases, with 9 bases between them. Germline V gives CDR1 SQVTM, CDR2 ANQGSEA. Written as DNA, the CDR3 is TGCAGCGCTCGCGAGGACGAGCAGTACTTC. Amino acids: CSAREDEQYF.

This clonotype was seen once. The genes are TRBV27 and TRBJ2-5; D assignment may be TRBD1 or TRBD2 (5 bases each). Germline V lookup: CDR1 MNHEY, CDR2 SMNVEV (reference sequence). The CDR3 totals 15 residues. Trimming cost V 5 bases and J 5 bases, with 18 bases left between them. The CDR3 region is CASSPLRGVEETQYF. CDR3 in DNA: TGTGCCAGCAGTCCACTGAGGGGTGTGGAGGAGACCCAGTACTTC.

The J gene is TRBJ1-1, the V gene TRBV9, with D perhaps TRBD1 (5 bases). V was shortened by 3 bases and J by 0 bases, with 9 bases between the two germline ends. CDR3 length: 14 amino acids. Germline CDR1 SGDLS, CDR2 YYNGEE. The CDR3 reads CASSATVLNTEAFF. Here the CDR3 DNA reads TGTGCCAGCAGCGCGACAGTCTTGAACACTGAAGCTTTCTTT.

This clonotype was counted only a few times. One junction end disagrees with the germline gene, perhaps due to a read error. CDR3 sequence (DNA): TGTGCCAGCAGCCACAGGGGTCGTACACCGAACGCTGAAGCTTTCTTT. Its translation is CASSHRGRTPNAEAFF. This chain links TRBV4-2 with TRBJ1-1; D might be TRBD1 (6 bases). The CDR3 is made up of 16 amino acids. Per germline, CDR1 LGHNA and CDR2 YNFKEQ.

The chain is built from TRBV28 and TRBJ2-3; possible D gene TRBD1, 5 bases. CDR1 is MDHEN, CDR2 SYDVKM, per germline. The length of the CDR3 is 15 residues. With 3 bases removed from V and 6 bases from J, the gap between germline ends came to 16 bases. Here the CDR3 reads CASSFGQGMLDTQYF. CDR3 nucleotide sequence: TGTGCCAGCAGTTTTGGGCAGGGAATGTTGGATACGCAGTATTTT.

J is TRBJ2-4 and V is TRBV28; D remains ambiguous. Germline values: CDR1 MDHEN, CDR2 SYDVKM. The CDR3 contains 15 residues. Deletions cut 3 bases from V and 3 bases from J, with 12 bases between. The CDR3 spells CASSFPPEDKNIQYF. The CDR3 DNA follows: TGTGCCAGCAGTTTCCCGCCCGAGGACAAAAACATTCAGTACTTC.

The rearrangement links TRBV7-2 to TRBJ2-1; D may be TRBD1 (6 bases). Germline-derived CDR1 and CDR2 are SGHTA and FQGNSA. The V gene lost 6 bases and the J gene lost 12 bases, with 15 bases spanning the gap. This CDR3 has 12 residues. CDR3 bases: TGTGCCAGCAGGACCCAGGGGAGCGGGCAGTTCTTC. This sequence encodes CASRTQGSGQFF. The full variable domain, its missing parts supplied by reference TRBV7-2 and TRBJ2-1, is GAGVSQSPSNKVTEKGKDVELRCDPISGHTALYWYRQSLGQGLEFLIYFQGNSAPDKSGLPSDRFSAERTGGSVSTLTIQRTQQEDSAVYLCASRTQGSGQFFGPGTRLTVL.

The gene calls are TRBV11-2 and TRBJ1-4, with 7 bases aligning to TRBD1. The CDR3 runs 17 residues. V gave up 5 bases and J gave up 4 bases; unmatched junction bases: 13. CDR1 and CDR2 from the germline V gene are SGHAT and FQNNGV. CDR3 loop: CASSPGGGNHFNEKLFF. The CDR3 DNA reads as TGTGCCAGCAGCCCAGGGGGGGGCAACCACTTTAATGAAAAACTGTTTTTT.

This clonotype was seen only a few times. The rearrangement uses TRBV29-1 and TRBJ1-5; possibly TRBD1 for D (6 bases). This CDR3 region has 13 residues. Germline V CDR1 and CDR2: SQVTM, ANQGSEA. With 6 bases removed from V and 5 bases from J, the gap between germline ends came to 14 bases. The DNA of the CDR3 is TGCAGCGTGGGGGGGGCATTGTATCAGCCCCAGCATTTT. Translating it yields CSVGGALYQPQHF.

The gene calls are TRBV27 and TRBJ2-4, with D unresolved. Germline V gene data show CDR1 as MNHEY and CDR2 as SMNVEV (reference sequence). The CDR3 runs to 16 residues. The V gene lost 2 bases and the J gene lost 0 bases, with 11 bases spanning the gap. The CDR3 nucleotides are TGTGCCAGCAGTTTAGCATCCTCCCAAGCCAAAAACATTCAGTACTTC. It is translated as CASSLASSQAKNIQYF.

This sequence joins TRBV6-5 and TRBJ2-7; possibly TRBD1 or TRBD2 for D (5 bases each). CDR1 is MNHEY, CDR2 SVGAGI, per germline. The ends were cut back, 6 bases at V and 4 bases at J, with 13 bases in the middle. CDR3 length: 13 residues. In nucleotides, the CDR3 is TGTGCCAGCAGGGATAGTGGGGGTTACGAGCAGTACTTC. This codes for CASRDSGGYEQYF.

This clonotype was seen only a few times. This sequence joins TRBV3-1 and TRBJ1-2; D is unresolved. V was pared by 1 base and J by 6 bases, with 12 bases between. Germline values: CDR1 LGHDT, CDR2 YNNKEL (reference sequence). The CDR3 has 14 residues. This CDR3 is CASSQVDYTDGYTF. The CDR3 coding sequence is TGTGCCAGCAGCCAAGTGGATTATACGGATGGCTACACCTTC.

CDR3 in amino acids: CASRPTAGNTIYF. CDR3 bases: TGTGCCAGCAGACCTACAGCTGGAAACACCATATATTTT. This chain connects TRBV12-3 or TRBV12-4 to TRBJ1-3; D not resolved. The CDR3 consists of 13 residues. Trimming shortened V by 6 bases and J by 2 bases, and 8 bases separated the two germline ends.

This clonotype was counted only a few times. The chain employs TRBV29-1 and TRBJ2-5; D ambiguous. CDR3 length: 12 residues. Trimming removed 2 bases at V and 2 bases at J, with 6 bases between. Germline CDR1 reads SQVTM; CDR2 reads ANQGSEA. As DNA, the CDR3 is TGCAGCGTTGAAACGGAGCAAGAGACCCAGTACTTC. The encoded protein is CSVETEQETQYF. The entire variable domain, with the rest obtained from reference TRBV29-1 and TRBJ2-5, is as follows: SAVISQKPSRDICQRGTSLTIQCQVDSQVTMMFWYRQQPGQSLTLIATANQGSEATYESGFVIDKFPISRPNLTFSTLTVSNMSPEDSSIYLCSVETEQETQYFGPGTRLLVL.